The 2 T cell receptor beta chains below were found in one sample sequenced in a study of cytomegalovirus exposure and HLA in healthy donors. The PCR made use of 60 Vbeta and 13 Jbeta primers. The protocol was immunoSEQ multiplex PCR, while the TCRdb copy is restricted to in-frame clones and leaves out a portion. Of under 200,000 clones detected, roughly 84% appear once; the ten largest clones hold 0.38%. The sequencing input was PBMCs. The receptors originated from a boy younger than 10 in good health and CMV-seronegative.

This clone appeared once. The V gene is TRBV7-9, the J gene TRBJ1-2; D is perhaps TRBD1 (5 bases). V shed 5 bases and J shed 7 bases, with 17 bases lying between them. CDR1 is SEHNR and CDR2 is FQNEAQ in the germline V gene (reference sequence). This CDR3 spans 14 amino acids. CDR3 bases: TGTGCCAGCAGCCATAGTTCAGGGTCGTTTGGCTACACCTTC. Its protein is CASSHSSGSFGYTF.

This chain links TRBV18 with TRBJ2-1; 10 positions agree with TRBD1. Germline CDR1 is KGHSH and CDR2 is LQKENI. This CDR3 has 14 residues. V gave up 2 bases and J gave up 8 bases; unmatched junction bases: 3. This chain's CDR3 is CASSPGTGADEQFF. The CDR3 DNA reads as TGTGCCAGCTCACCAGGGACAGGGGCGGATGAGCAGTTCTTC. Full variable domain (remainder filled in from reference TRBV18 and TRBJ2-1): NAGVMQNPRHLVRRRGQEARLRCSPMKGHSHVYWYRQLPEEGLKFMVYLQKENIIDESGMPKERFSAEFPKEGPSILRIQQVVRGDSAAYFCASSPGTGADEQFFGPGTRLTVL.